This T cell receptor (beta chain) was recorded in a study of T-cell memory formation after mild COVID-19 (dated by TCRdb to 2020 to 2022). In terms of the full investigation: TCR sequence clusters from the two donors were found to be largely donor specific. Longitudinal TCRalpha and TCRbeta repertoire sequencing tracked T-cell clones expanding and contracting after mild COVID-19 in a couple of donors. Two young, previously healthy adult volunteers made up the cohort, one male and one female. General findings and caveats noted by the study authors: The study included only a couple of mild cases, and larger cohorts that include severe cases with pre-infection samples were judged to be necessary. Contracting CD4+ clones were located mainly in the CM and EM memory subsets, whereas CD8+ clones were found to be enriched in EMRA. Some responding clones were found in pre-infection memory, which suggests that pre-existing cross-reactive memory T cells took part in the SARS-CoV-2 response. Balanced CD4/CD8 phenotypes were observed for clones contracting from day 15 to 85, whereas a bias towards CD4+ was observed for a second wave of clones expanding from day 15 to 37. The second-wave clones that peaked on day 37 were not confirmed to be SARS-CoV-2 specific.

The CDR3 goes from the cysteine to the phenylalanine over 15 residues. Only the CDR3 region is kept as DNA, spanning 45 bases read in frame from base 1. V loses 4 bases, J loses 2 bases, and the germline ends lie 14 bases apart. Ficoll-Paque density gradient centrifugation was the method used to isolate PBMCs. This clonotype was seen ten or more times. Its recognized antigen is unknown. The sample holds no much larger clone one base away, and base qualities are not on file. Instrument used: Illumina NovaSeq 6000. TCRalpha and TCRbeta cDNA libraries were built by 5'RACE with constant-segment primers, adding sample barcodes and unique molecular identifiers. Trizol reagent was used to extract RNA from every sample. Libraries were amplified in two PCR steps, with a second sample barcode and Illumina TruSeq adapters added in the second step. Sequencing of the libraries was done on an Illumina NovaSeq, producing 2 x 150 bp paired-end reads. On the study's bioinformatics: The reads were demultiplexed and collapsed into UMI-guided consensus sequences using migec v1.2.7. Using mixcr v2.1.11, UMI consensuses were aligned to TRA and TRB V and J templates and then assembled into clonotypes. A clonotype was counted as expanded or contracted only when both edgeR and NoisET called the clonotype significant, with the noise models trained on biological replicates. For edgeR calls, the cutoffs were a false discovery rate-adjusted p below 0.01 and a log2 fold-change threshold of 1. As an exploratory analysis of dynamics, PCA with hierarchical clustering was applied to max-normalized trajectories of the 1000 most abundant clonotypes. Each responding clone was given a CD4 or CD8 phenotype based on the CD4+ and CD8+ repertoires, which had been sequenced separately. TCRdb trimmed the raw reads at Q25, called clones with MiXCR and kept productive beta chains. Every distinct CDR3 protein forms one entry, paired with its most common genes and DNA. TCRdb, not the original authors, processed these V and J calls. This sample comprises some 300,000 distinct CDR3 sequences, 20% of them detected only once. The top ten hold around 20% of the sample.

The sequence was obtained from a man in his late teens or twenties who had mild COVID-19 (a few samples of this study predate the infection). The sample titles of this study are shuffled in the database, so cell type and time point are left out; the donor was told from shared clones. The sequencing input was PBMCs or a T cell subset sorted from them (not recorded which). Here the chain combines TRBV12-3 or TRBV12-4 and TRBJ1-2; the D gene is unclear. The base sequence is TGTGCCAGCAGTTCCTCGGGAGGTATAAACTATGGCTACACCTTC. Its product reads: CASSSSGGINYGYTF.